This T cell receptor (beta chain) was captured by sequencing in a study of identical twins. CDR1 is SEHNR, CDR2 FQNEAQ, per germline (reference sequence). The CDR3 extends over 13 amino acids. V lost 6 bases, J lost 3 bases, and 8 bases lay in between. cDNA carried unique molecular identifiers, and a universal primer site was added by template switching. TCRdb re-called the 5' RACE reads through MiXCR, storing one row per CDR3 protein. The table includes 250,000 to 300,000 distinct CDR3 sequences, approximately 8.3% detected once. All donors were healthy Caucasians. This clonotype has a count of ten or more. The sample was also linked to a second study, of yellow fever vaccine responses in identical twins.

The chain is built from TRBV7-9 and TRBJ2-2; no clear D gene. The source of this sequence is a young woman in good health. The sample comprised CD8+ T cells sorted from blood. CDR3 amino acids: CASRGSHTGELFF. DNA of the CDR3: TGTGCCAGCAGGGGTAGTCACACCGGGGAGCTGTTTTTT. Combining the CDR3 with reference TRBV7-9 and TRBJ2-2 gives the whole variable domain DTGVSQNPRHKITKRGQNVTFRCDPISEHNRLYWYRQTLGQGPEFLTYFQNEAQLEKSRLLSDRFSAERPKGSFSTLEIQRTEQGDSAMYLCASRGSHTGELFFGEGSRLTVL.